This T cell receptor beta chain was captured in a study of blood T cells in healthy people across ages. The study's findings and limits: The donors' CMV status was not determined, possibly confounding changes in expanded clonotypes. Long-lived donors had more naive CD4+ cells and higher diversity than aged donors.

Using a J-beta primer mix together with a sample-barcoded 5' primer, a second PCR was run for about 6 to 12 cycles. Each cDNA was tagged by a template-switch adaptor containing 12 random nucleotides. Each CDR3 protein gets one entry after TCRdb re-called the 5' RACE reads with MiXCR. This sample has some 880,000 distinct CDR3 sequences, with approximately 35% found just once. V lost 6 bases and J lost 2; bases outside the gene matches: 6. This CDR3 is 14 amino acids long. In this sample, this clonotype turned up many times. Its antigen is as yet unknown. The material sequenced was blood. The genes are TRBV12-3 or TRBV12-4 and TRBJ1-2; 7 bases agree with TRBD1. This TCR was recovered from a young man in good health. DNA for the CDR3: TGTGCCAGCAGAGGGGGACAGCGGAACTATGGCTACACCTTC. Its protein is CASRGGQRNYGYTF.